This T cell receptor beta chain appears in the sequencing data of a study of cytomegalovirus exposure and HLA in healthy donors. In germline, CDR1 is SGDLS, CDR2 YYNGEE. The CDR3 has 15 amino acids. V dropped 0 bases and J dropped 6 bases, with 13 bases sitting between them. Study conclusions and caveats: Among the sequence variants, a highly shared cluster was likely an artifact of sequencing. Fewer N-insertions than the approximately 700-donor mean were reportedly shown by an Asian-associated ancestry cluster in a later analysis. There were about 160 TCR beta chains listed as cytomegalovirus-associated. Previously analyzed data showed that most TCR beta V segments were productive at a frequency of about 87% or about 30%.

Comment on this clone: Its antigen is not known.

The PCR ran on 60 Vbeta and 13 Jbeta primers. TCRdb's table, derived via immunoSEQ multiplex PCR, lists solely in-frame clones and lacks some. Among about 120,000 clones listed, roughly 86% were seen once. The sequenced material came from PBMCs. J is TRBJ2-1 and V is TRBV9; D might be TRBD1 (6 bases). The clonotype originates from a man aged 40-49 years in good health and CMV-seronegative. The chain's CDR3 is CASSVGALGANEQFF. The CDR3 nucleotides read TGTGCCAGCAGCGTAGGGGCTCTGGGGGCCAATGAGCAGTTCTTC.